These 27 T cell receptor beta chains share one sample of origin, sequenced in a study of blood T cells in healthy people across ages. Then a second PCR, running roughly 7 to 11 cycles, was carried out with a sample-barcoded 5' primer and a J-beta primer mix. TCRdb re-derived calls from the 5' RACE reads in MiXCR, one entry per CDR3 protein. Of about 1,800,000 distinct CDR3 sequences in the sample, 28% were seen once. The sample taken for sequencing was blood. All receptors derive from a woman aged 30 to 39 in good health.

This clonotype showed up just a few times. The chain employs TRBV20-1 and TRBJ2-1, with 14 bases identical to TRBD2. V shed 5 bases, J shed 7 bases, and the junction held 10 bases outside the gene matches. Germline CDR1 reads DFQATT; CDR2 reads SNEGSKA (reference sequence). CDR3 length: 16 amino acids. The DNA of the CDR3 is TGCAGTGCTGTGACTAGCGGGAGGGCCAGATGGAATGAGCAGTTCTTC. This codes for CSAVTSGRARWNEQFF.

V and J are TRBV6-6 and TRBJ1-4; no definite D call. The CDR3 extends over 15 amino acids. The V gene's germline CDR1 is MNHNY and CDR2 SVGAGI (reference sequence). V gave up 1 base and J gave up 5 bases, with 11 bases separating them. The CDR3, as DNA: TGTGCCAGCAGTTACTTGCGGGGTTCGAATGAAAAACTGTTTTTT. Translation gives CASSYLRGSNEKLFF.

V usage is TRBV7-2 and J usage is TRBJ2-5; tentatively, D is TRBD1 (5 bases). V gave up 5 bases and J gave up 1 base, with 11 bases separating them. The CDR3 sequence is 14 residues long. The germline V gene encodes CDR1 SGHTA and CDR2 FQGNSA. CDR3 loop: CASSGQGGQETQYF. Written as DNA, the CDR3 is TGTGCCAGCAGCGGCCAGGGCGGCCAAGAGACCCAGTACTTC.

A few counts support this clonotype. The chain uses TRBV6-1 and TRBJ2-7; D may be TRBD2 (5 bases). The germline CDR1 and CDR2 sequences are MNHNS and SASEGT. The CDR3 runs 14 residues. Trimming cost V 3 bases and J 7 bases, with 16 bases left between them. The DNA for the CDR3 is TGTGCCAGCAGTGACCGGGGAAGGTTCGAGGAGCAGTACTTC. It specifies CASSDRGRFEEQYF.

The gene calls are TRBV20-1 and TRBJ2-7; D could derive from TRBD1 or TRBD2 (6 bases each). The end of the DNA fits TRBJ2-5 better, so the J call may be wrong. The CDR3 has 16 amino acids. Germline V gene lookup returns CDR1 DFQATT and CDR2 SNEGSKA (reference sequence). The CDR3 here is CSASGGGGTFAETQYF. As DNA, the CDR3 is TGCAGTGCCTCCGGGGGCGGTGGCACATTTGCAGAGACCCAGTACTTC.

This clonotype showed up just a few times. V usage is TRBV15 and J usage is TRBJ2-1, with D unclear. V gave up 0 bases and J gave up 6 bases, with 6 bases separating them. CDR3 length equals 13 residues. The germline V gene encodes CDR1 LNHNV and CDR2 YYDKDF (reference sequence). The DNA of the CDR3 is TGTGCCACCAGCAGAGATTACAGCAATGAGCAGTTCTTC. Translation gives CATSRDYSNEQFF.

This clonotype was counted only a few times. The rearrangement joins TRBV24-1 to TRBJ2-3, with D unclear. The CDR3 is 14 amino acids. Germline lookup yields CDR1 KGHDR and CDR2 SFDVKD. Trimming took 4 bases from V and 0 from J, leaving 7 bases between them. The chain's CDR3 is CATSEFGSTDTQYF. DNA of the CDR3: TGTGCCACCAGTGAATTCGGGAGCACAGATACGCAGTATTTT.

In regard to this clonotype: The junction departs from germline at one end; a sequencing error may be responsible. This chain links TRBV6-6 with TRBJ2-1, with a tentative D call TRBD2 (7 bases). Germline V lookup: CDR1 MNHNY, CDR2 SVGAGI (reference sequence). The CDR3 has 16 amino acids. CDR3 nucleotides: TGTTCCAGCAGTTACCGGGGGGCGGGCGACTACAATGAGCAGTTCTTC. This sequence encodes CSSSYRGAGDYNEQFF.

This clonotype was recorded only once. The J gene is TRBJ2-7, the V gene TRBV4-3, with D possibly being TRBD2 (5 bases). Germline V gene lookup returns CDR1 LGHNA and CDR2 YSLEER. V shed 4 bases and J shed 5 bases, with 12 bases lying between them. The CDR3 runs 13 residues. CDR3 nucleotide sequence: TGCGCCAGCAGCCCCACTAGTTCCCACGAGCAGTACTTC. Encoded protein: CASSPTSSHEQYF.

This clonotype was detected many times. J is TRBJ2-7 and V is TRBV7-2; maybe TRBD1 (6 bases). Trimming removed 2 bases at V and 4 bases at J, with 15 bases between. This CDR3 is built from 15 residues. Germline values: CDR1 SGHTA, CDR2 FQGNSA. The chain's CDR3 is CASSLPGQFPYEQYF. As DNA, the CDR3 is TGTGCCAGCAGCTTACCCGGACAGTTTCCATACGAGCAGTACTTC.

A few counts support this clonotype. The chain couples TRBV7-9 to TRBJ2-7, with TRBD2 matching 9 bases. V lost 1 base and J lost 2; bases outside the gene matches: 9. Germline V gene lookup returns CDR1 SEHNR and CDR2 FQNEAQ (reference sequence). This CDR3 contains 17 residues. The CDR3 DNA sequence: TGTGCCAGCAGCTTAGAGGACGGAGTAGCGGGGGCCTACGAGCAGTACTTC. Encoded protein: CASSLEDGVAGAYEQYF.

CDR3 sequence: CASSPRGTPVKAFF. The CDR3 region has the DNA TGTGCCAGCAGCCCGCGGGGGACTCCCGTTAAAGCTTTCTTT. The chain recombines TRBV7-2 with TRBJ1-1; D is possibly TRBD1 (5 bases). The germline CDR1 and CDR2 sequences are SGHTA and FQGNSA. The CDR3 spans 14 residues. Trimming pared 5 bases from V and 9 bases from J, leaving 19 bases between.

With respect to this clonotype: Relative to the germline gene, one junction end is altered; a read error may explain this. This sequence joins TRBV7-2 and TRBJ2-3, with TRBD2 matching over 12 bases. Germline V gives CDR1 SGHTA, CDR2 FQGNSA. This CDR3 region has 15 residues. The CDR3, as DNA: TGTGCCGGCAGCCCGAGGACTAGCGGGATTGATACGCAGTATTTT. Its translation: CAGSPRTSGIDTQYF. Using reference TRBV7-2 and TRBJ2-3 for the parts outside the CDR3, the full variable domain is GAGVSQSPSNKVTEKGKDVELRCDPISGHTALYWYRQSLGQGLEFLIYFQGNSAPDKSGLPSDRFSAERTGGSVSTLTIQRTQQEDSAVYLCAGSPRTSGIDTQYFGPGTRLTVL.

Details on this clonotype: A read error may explain this, as a much larger clone is one base away. The chain is built from TRBV6-6 and TRBJ1-6; tentatively, D is TRBD1 (6 bases). Germline V gene sequence: CDR1 MNHNY, CDR2 SVGAGI (reference sequence). The V and J ends lost 6 bases and 11 bases respectively, with 17 bases between them. The CDR3 spans 14 residues. The CDR3 nucleotides are TGTGCCAGCAGCCACGAACAGGGCTTGACACCCCTCCACTTT. It is translated as CASSHEQGLTPLHF.

This rearrangement joins TRBV2 to TRBJ2-6; unclear D gene. The CDR3 has 15 amino acids. Germline V gene data show CDR1 as SNHLY and CDR2 as FYNNEI. The V and J ends lost 1 base and 2 bases respectively, with 6 bases between them. The CDR3 nucleotides are TGTGCCAGCAGTGAAGGCCTCGCTGGGGCCAACGTCCTGACTTTC. It codes for CASSEGLAGANVLTF.

This chain links TRBV20-1 with TRBJ1-4; D unresolved. This CDR3 has 15 amino acids. Germline assignment: CDR1 DFQATT and CDR2 SNEGSKA (reference sequence). V lost 3 bases to trimming and J lost 5 bases, with 16 bases between them. CDR3 bases: TGCAGTGCTAGTTTCCAACACGGTCTCAATGAAAAACTGTTTTTT. This translates into CSASFQHGLNEKLFF.

This clonotype was detected many times. The chain carries TRBV12-3 or TRBV12-4 and TRBJ2-3, with a possible D match to TRBD2 (6 bases). V shed 3 bases and J shed 6 bases, with 16 bases lying between them. The CDR3 is made up of 15 amino acids. The CDR3 is CASSFYSGVDDTQYF. The CDR3 DNA follows: TGTGCCAGCAGTTTTTATTCGGGAGTGGATGATACGCAGTATTTT.

This sequence joins TRBV20-1 and TRBJ2-2; no clear D gene. Germline values: CDR1 DFQATT, CDR2 SNEGSKA (reference sequence). The V and J ends lost 8 bases and 5 bases respectively, with 12 bases between them. This CDR3 contains 12 residues. The CDR3 here is CSTMSETGELFF. The CDR3 DNA follows: TGCAGTACTATGTCCGAGACCGGGGAGCTGTTTTTT.

This chain uses TRBV20-1 with TRBJ2-4; 7 bases match TRBD1. Germline CDR1 is DFQATT and CDR2 is SNEGSKA (reference sequence). J was trimmed by 13 bases and V by 5 bases; bases with no gene match: 8. This CDR3 has 11 amino acids. The CDR3 region has the DNA TGCAGTGCTCAGGGGGATTTCAAGCAGTACTTC. Residues: CSAQGDFKQYF.

This clonotype occurred many times. The J gene is TRBJ1-2, the V gene TRBV14; no reliable D call. The CDR3 spans 13 residues. Trimming shortened V by 4 bases and J by 8 bases, and 14 bases separated the two germline ends. Germline CDR1 and CDR2: SGHDN and FVKESK. The CDR3 nucleotides read TGTGCCAGCAGCCCAAGGTGGGGAGAGGGCTACACCTTC. It yields the protein CASSPRWGEGYTF.

As to this clonotype: A much larger clone differs from this one at a single base, so this may be a read error. Likely a read error: the CDR3 ends without its conserved phenylalanine or tryptophan. This chain connects TRBV20-1 to TRBJ2-7; possibly TRBD2 for D (6 bases). Germline V lookup: CDR1 DFQATT, CDR2 SNEGSKA (reference sequence). V shed 6 bases and J shed 3 bases, with 12 bases lying between them. This CDR3 region has 12 residues. DNA of the CDR3: TGCAGTGCCGAGCGGGTAAGCTACGAGCAGTACTGC. Protein: CSAERVSYEQYC.

At least ten counts were recorded for this clonotype. The rearrangement joins TRBV3-1 to TRBJ2-4; D unresolved. Germline V gives CDR1 LGHDT, CDR2 YNNKEL (reference sequence). Trimming left V 1 base short and J 7 bases short, with 8 bases between. This CDR3 comprises 13 residues. As DNA, the CDR3 is TGTGCCAGCAGCCAAGCGAACCCCAACATTCAGTACTTC. This encodes CASSQANPNIQYF.

The chain is built from TRBV2 and TRBJ2-1; tentative D call: TRBD2 (5 bases). This CDR3 spans 14 amino acids. Germline loops: CDR1 SNHLY, CDR2 FYNNEI. V was shortened by 2 bases and J by 6 bases, with 11 bases between the two germline ends. The CDR3 DNA follows: TGTGCCAGCAGTGAACTAGCTTACTGCAATGAGCAGTTCTTC. The encoded protein is CASSELAYCNEQFF. Filled out from reference TRBV2 and TRBJ2-1, the complete variable domain reads EPEVTQTPSHQVTQMGQEVILRCVPISNHLYFYWYRQILGQKVEFLVSFYNNEISEKSEIFDDQFSVERPDGSNFTLKIRSTKLEDSAMYFCASSELAYCNEQFFGPGTRLTVL.

As to this clonotype: With a much larger clone just one base away, this may be a read error. This chain uses TRBV29-1 with TRBJ2-3, with TRBD2 matching 7 bases. V trimming: 7 bases; J trimming: 4 bases; junction bases outside the gene matches: 11. This CDR3 spans 14 amino acids. The germline gives CDR1 SQVTM, CDR2 ANQGSEA. The CDR3: CSARGGVPADTQYF. The CDR3 coding sequence is TGCAGCGCAAGGGGAGGGGTCCCCGCAGATACGCAGTATTTT.

A word on this clonotype: The germline gene is not matched at one end of the junction; a read error may be the cause. This CDR3 is CASSEEWTLAKNIQYF. The CDR3 bases are TGTGCCAGCAGTGAAGAGTGGACTTTAGCCAAGAACATTCAGTACTTC. V usage is TRBV6-1 and J usage is TRBJ2-4, with D perhaps matching TRBD2 (5 bases). CDR3 size: 16 residues. Germline lookup yields CDR1 MNHNS and CDR2 SASEGT.

The CDR3 nucleotides read TGTGCCAGCAGCTTAGAAACTTTTACTGGCTACACCTTC. It translates to CASSLETFTGYTF. The chain combines TRBV7-9 with TRBJ1-2; no reliable D call. Germline CDR1 and CDR2: SEHNR and FQNEAQ (reference sequence). This CDR3 is built from 13 residues. Trimming pared 1 base from V and 7 bases from J, leaving 10 bases between. The variable domain in full, with the rest retrieved from reference TRBV7-9 and TRBJ1-2, is DTGVSQNPRHKITKRGQNVTFRCDPISEHNRLYWYRQTLGQGPEFLTYFQNEAQLEKSRLLSDRFSAERPKGSFSTLEIQRTEQGDSAMYLCASSLETFTGYTFGSGTRLTVV.

This chain links TRBV30 with TRBJ1-2; D is ambiguous. V was shortened by 8 bases and J by 5 bases, with 18 bases between the two germline ends. The CDR3 loop spans 13 amino acids. Germline-derived CDR1 and CDR2 are GTSNPN and SVGIG (reference sequence). The CDR3 region has the DNA TGTGCCGGCGTAAAGACCCTGCAGTATGGCTACACCTTC. Translated: CAGVKTLQYGYTF.